The source of this T cell receptor beta chain is a study of blood T cell repertoires in COVID-19. The overall study: Acute and convalescent COVID-19 specimens originated in the United States, Italy and Spain. Sources were T cells, B-cell-depleted T cells, or PBMCs; the material itself was cDNA or gDNA.

Profiling relied on immunoSEQ multiplex PCR, and the TCRdb table lists in-frame clones only, not all of them. The sample lists some 400,000 clones; about 89% were seen once. Enrolled during active infection, Seattle patients were then followed longitudinally. This CDR3 has 15 amino acids. Germline CDR1 GTSNPN, CDR2 SVGIG (reference sequence). The trim removed 2 bases at V and 3 bases at J, leaving 8 bases unmatched. The sample holds a few counts of this clone. This rearrangement joins TRBV30 to TRBJ2-7, with 9 bases lining up with TRBD2. This receptor was identified in a woman aged 30 to 39 with COVID-19, enrolled during active disease. The sequencing input was peripheral blood. In nucleotides, the CDR3 is TGTGCCTGGAGTCGCGCGAGTAGCGGGAGCTACGAGCAGTACTTC. Protein product: CAWSRASSGSYEQYF. Supplemented by reference TRBV30 and TRBJ2-7, the full variable domain reads SQTIHQWPATLVQPVGSPLSLECTVEGTSNPNLYWYRQAAGRGLQLLFYSVGIGQISSEVPQNLSASRPQDRQFILSSKKLLLSDSGFYLCAWSRASSGSYEQYFGPGTRLTVT.